The 27 T cell receptor beta chains presented below share a single source sample, sequenced in a study of T cells expressing NK-cell markers (dated by TCRdb to 2020 to 2022). Receptor amplification or capture employed 5' RACE. The sequencer was an Illumina HiSeq 2000. The reads went through TCRdb reprocessing, and each CDR3 protein sequence gets one entry with no DNA. The sample's clone listing holds over 150,000 distinct CDR3 sequences. 37% of the sample is held by the ten biggest clonotypes. Material for sequencing was blood T cells: a sorted CD56 or NKG2C T cell subset, CD4+ or CD8+ T cells, or bulk PBMC T cells (not recorded which). The receptors were gathered from a woman aged 45-60 years in good health. Donor details come from another sample of the same person, matched by shared clones.

This chain links TRBV11-2 with TRBJ1-5. CDR3 length: 15 residues. Germline V gives CDR1 SGHAT, CDR2 FQNNGV. The chain's CDR3 is CASSPNPGSGQPQHF.

The chain is built from TRBV27 and TRBJ2-6. CDR3 size: 15 residues. Germline lookup yields CDR1 MNHEY and CDR2 SMNVEV (reference sequence). The CDR3 loop is CASSLRETGANVLTF.

The V call is TRBV14, the J call TRBJ2-1; the D call of TRBD1 rests on TCRdb alone, since no DNA is present to check it. Looked up from germline, CDR1 is SGHDN and CDR2 is FVKESK. The CDR3 has 12 amino acids. The CDR3 loop is CASSPLGAEQFF.

The chain joins TRBV7-2 to TRBJ2-3. Germline values: CDR1 SGHTA, CDR2 FQGNSA. The CDR3 spans 15 residues. Here the CDR3 reads CASSLRSVVTDTQYF.

The chain has TRBV29-1 and TRBJ2-1. CDR1 is SQVTM, CDR2 ANQGSEA, per germline. The CDR3 is made up of 12 amino acids. CDR3 loop: CSVEALQAEQFF.

V and J are TRBV30 and TRBJ2-3; TCRdb's assignment of TRBD2 cannot be checked, as there is no DNA. Germline V gives CDR1 GTSNPN, CDR2 SVGIG (reference sequence). The CDR3 is 15 residues long. This CDR3 reads CASTSQGPRTDTQYF.

The chain has TRBV7-6 and TRBJ2-7; the D call of TRBD2 rests on TCRdb alone, since no DNA is present to check it. The CDR3 loop spans 16 amino acids. The germline CDR1 and CDR2 sequences are SGHVS and FNYEAQ. Here the CDR3 reads CASSLVSSGEGHEQYF.

This chain connects TRBV9 to TRBJ2-1. The CDR3 extends over 15 amino acids. In germline, CDR1 is SGDLS, CDR2 YYNGEE. The CDR3 loop is CASSVDAVSYNEQFF.

V and J are TRBV3-1 and TRBJ2-5; TCRdb reports TRBD2, a call that lacks DNA to check it against. The CDR3 is 15 amino acids. Looked up from germline, CDR1 is LGHDT and CDR2 is YNNKEL (reference sequence). CDR3 region: CASSQPWTSGETQYF.

The genes are TRBV5-6 and TRBJ1-5; the D gene TCRdb calls, TRBD1, cannot be checked with no DNA. Germline V gives CDR1 SGHDT, CDR2 YYEEEE. The CDR3 is 14 residues long. The CDR3 here is CASSFRGHLQPQHF. The full variable domain, its missing parts supplied by reference TRBV5-6 and TRBJ1-5, is DAGVTQSPTHLIKTRGQQVTLRCSPKSGHDTVSWYQQALGQGPQFIFQYYEEEERQRGNFPDRFSGHQFPNYSSELNVNALLLGDSALYLCASSFRGHLQPQHFGDGTRLSIL.

The gene calls are TRBV2 and TRBJ2-3; TCRdb names TRBD1, which stays unverified in the absence of DNA. The germline gives CDR1 SNHLY, CDR2 FYNNEI. The CDR3 contains 15 residues. CDR3 amino acids: CASFPGGQPTDTQYF.

The chain links TRBV29-1 to TRBJ2-1; TCRdb's assignment of TRBD2 cannot be checked, as there is no DNA. CDR1 SQVTM and CDR2 ANQGSEA come from the germline V gene. The CDR3 length is 13 residues. CDR3 sequence reads: CSVDLASDNEQFF.

The rearrangement uses TRBV2 and TRBJ1-2; TCRdb designates TRBD1, a call that cannot be tested without DNA. In germline, CDR1 is SNHLY, CDR2 FYNNEI. The CDR3 totals 12 residues. CDR3 sequence: CASSRGVRGYTF.

The rearrangement links TRBV23-1 to TRBJ2-1. TRBV23-1 is flagged as an ORF with uncertain function. CDR3 length: 16 amino acids. The chain's CDR3 is CASSQSLRGSYNEQFF.

The gene calls are TRBV7-8 and TRBJ1-1; the TRBD1 assignment by TCRdb is unverifiable without DNA. The germline V gene has CDR1 SGHVS and CDR2 FQNEAQ. This CDR3 spans 13 amino acids. The CDR3 is CASRFDSNTEAFF. Complete variable domain (other parts from reference TRBV7-8 and TRBJ1-1): GAGVSQSPRYKVAKRGQDVALRCDPISGHVSLFWYQQALGQGPEFLTYFQNEAQLDKSGLPSDRFFAERPEGSVSTLKIQRTQQEDSAVYLCASRFDSNTEAFFGQGTRLTVV.

The chain has TRBV7-6 and TRBJ1-3. Germline V gene data show CDR1 as SGHVS and CDR2 as FNYEAQ. The CDR3 is 11 residues long. The CDR3 spells CVTSSGNTIYF.

This chain uses TRBV6-1 with TRBJ2-1; as DNA is missing, the TRBD1 call by TCRdb cannot be tested. The germline V gene encodes CDR1 MNHNS and CDR2 SASEGT. The CDR3 is 13 residues long. The CDR3 loop is CASSEQLRGEQFF.

CDR3 amino acids: CASSQEIIYWTQYF. J is TRBJ2-5 and V is TRBV3-1. Germline V gene data show CDR1 as LGHDT and CDR2 as YNNKEL (reference sequence). The CDR3 is made up of 14 amino acids.

The chain links TRBV7-8 to TRBJ1-5. Looked up from germline, CDR1 is SGHVS and CDR2 is FQNEAQ. The CDR3 totals 15 residues. This CDR3 is CASSLAGRENQPQHF.

The genes are TRBV4-1 and TRBJ2-5. CDR1 is MGHRA, CDR2 YSYEKL, per germline. This CDR3 has 15 amino acids. The CDR3: CASSQVNVERETQYF.

This sequence joins TRBV6-5 and TRBJ1-1; TCRdb's D call, TRBD1, is unchecked because there is no DNA. Germline V CDR1 and CDR2: MNHEY, SVGAGI. The CDR3 loop spans 14 amino acids. The CDR3 loop reads CASQHPGKNTEAFF.

V and J are TRBV11-2 and TRBJ2-3; there is no DNA to check the TCRdb D call of TRBD2. Germline loops: CDR1 SGHAT, CDR2 FQNNGV. The length of the CDR3 is 15 residues. CDR3 in amino acids: CASSLDGTSGREEYF.

This chain joins TRBV7-9 and TRBJ2-3. The CDR3 is 15 residues long. Germline assignment: CDR1 SEHNR and CDR2 FQNEAQ (reference sequence). The CDR3 loop is CASSLTEVRTDTQYF.

This clonotype registers medium-sized by frequency. The chain uses TRBV29-1 and TRBJ2-1; the TCRdb D gene call, TRBD1, has no DNA to confirm it. The CDR3 is made up of 14 amino acids. Germline loops: CDR1 SQVTM, CDR2 ANQGSEA. Here the CDR3 reads CSAYPLGSYNEQFF.

The rearrangement uses TRBV3-1 and TRBJ2-3. The germline V gene encodes CDR1 LGHDT and CDR2 YNNKEL (reference sequence). The CDR3 runs 12 residues. The CDR3 spells CASSHVGDTQYF.

This chain links TRBV29-1 with TRBJ2-1; the D call of TRBD1 rests on TCRdb alone, since no DNA is present to check it. This CDR3 has 15 residues. The V gene's germline CDR1 is SQVTM and CDR2 ANQGSEA. This chain's CDR3 is CSVEGSAGSYNEQFF.

The rearrangement joins TRBV19 to TRBJ2-1; the TCRdb call, TRBD1, lacks DNA for checking. The CDR3 has 16 amino acids. Germline V gene data show CDR1 as LNHDA and CDR2 as SQIVND (reference sequence). CDR3 sequence: CASSIGWDNSYNEQFF.